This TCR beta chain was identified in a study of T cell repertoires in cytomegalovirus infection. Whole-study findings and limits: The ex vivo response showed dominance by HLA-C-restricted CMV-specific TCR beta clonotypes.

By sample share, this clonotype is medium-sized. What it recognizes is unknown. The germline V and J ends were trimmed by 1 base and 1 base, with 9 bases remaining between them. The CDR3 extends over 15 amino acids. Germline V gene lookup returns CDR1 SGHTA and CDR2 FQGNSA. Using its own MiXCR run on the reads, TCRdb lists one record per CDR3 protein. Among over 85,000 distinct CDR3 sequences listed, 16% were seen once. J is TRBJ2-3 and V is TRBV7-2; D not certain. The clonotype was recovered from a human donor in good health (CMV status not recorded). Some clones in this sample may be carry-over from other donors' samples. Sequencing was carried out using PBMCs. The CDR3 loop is CASSLGRGGTDTQYF. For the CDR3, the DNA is TGTGCCAGCAGCTTAGGACGTGGAGGCACAGATACGCAGTATTTT.